Listed below are T cell receptor beta chains from one sample, sequenced in a study of blood T cell repertoires in COVID-19. The protocol was immunoSEQ multiplex PCR, while the TCRdb copy is restricted to in-frame clones and leaves out a portion. The data show roughly 190,000 clones, roughly 83% seen once. The specimen sequenced was PBMCs or T cells enriched from blood (not recorded which). The receptor source for this set is a woman in her 30s who had recovered from COVID-19. Both conserved end residues are part of each CDR3. The order of the fields is V gene, clone size, J gene, CDR3 protein. Rows give clone size only sometimes, using once, few, many, or a class for an expanded clone.

TRBV9	.	TRBJ1-3	CASSVLDTRSPTSGNTIYF
TRBV5-1	.	TRBJ2-7	CASSFSPGLAGTYEQYF
TRBV10-3	.	TRBJ1-3	CAISAQAQGTIYF
TRBV2	.	TRBJ2-3	CASTQAGGNTDTQYF
TRBV28	.	TRBJ2-2	CASRSSFGELFF
TRBV6-1	.	TRBJ2-4	CASSGPGLAGVKNIQYF
TRBV6-6	.	TRBJ1-2	CASSYSRDRGFVGYTF
TRBV6-5	.	TRBJ1-5	CASSYRNPGYAQPQHF
TRBV5-1	.	TRBJ2-1	CASSSGAGLFSYNEQFF
TRBV28	.	TRBJ2-5	CASSLPRTSGRGETQYF
TRBV5-6	.	TRBJ1-2	CASSQRGRALSNYGYTF
TRBV7-8	few	TRBJ1-5	CASTRQGRSNQPQHF
TRBV28	few	TRBJ2-5	CASSEQVWETQYF
TRBV2	.	TRBJ2-7	CASSPREQSSYEQYF
TRBV13	.	TRBJ1-1	CASSQGAYTEAFF
TRBV19	.	TRBJ1-1	CASSIVAVNTEAFF
TRBV6-5	.	TRBJ2-5	CASSSWRGQETQYF
TRBV5-1	.	TRBJ2-3	CASSGRDRDAGGQYF
TRBV28	.	TRBJ1-1	CASGPQGGNTEAFF
TRBV18	.	TRBJ1-1	CASSPPGTPNTEAFF
TRBV6-4	few	TRBJ1-2	CASGQGPSYGYTF
TRBV11-2	few	TRBJ1-1	CASTIKPKGARGTEAFF
TRBV7-9	.	TRBJ2-7	CASSRSRDYEQYF
TRBV4-2	.	TRBJ2-1	CASSQLAGEREQFF
TRBV10-3	many	TRBJ2-7	CAISATSGSYEQYF
TRBV19	once	TRBJ1-5	CASTLQGALNQPQHF
TRBV28	.	TRBJ1-4	CASSSQGNEKLFF
TRBV11-2	.	TRBJ1-1	CASSLLQTGAVNTEAFF